This T cell receptor beta chain was profiled in a study of spatial heterogeneity in lung cancer. Specified time point: blood at routine non-recurrence follow-up after resection. Frozen PBMC, nontumor lung or tumor provided whole RNA, which was sequenced unsorted. TCRdb used MiXCR to reprocess the 5' RACE reads, holding one entry per CDR3 protein. The data contain tens of thousands of distinct CDR3 sequences, approximately 12% of them singletons. The sample holds a few counts of this clonotype. The TCR originated in a male donor with early-stage non-small cell lung cancer. The sequenced sample was PBMCs, obtained at follow-up.

The DNA for the CDR3 is TGTGCCAGCAGTTTACACGGGGGCAGGGACACTGAAGCTTTCTTT. Translated, it gives CASSLHGGRDTEAFF. V usage is TRBV12-3 or TRBV12-4 and J usage is TRBJ1-1; tentative D call: TRBD1 (6 bases). V lost 2 bases, J lost 3 bases, and 13 bases lay in between. CDR3 length equals 15 residues.